The rows below give T cell receptor beta chains drawn from one sample of a study of patients and donors after allogeneic stem cell transplantation. TCRdb reprocessed the RT-PCR reads with MiXCR, giving one entry per CDR3 protein. The repertoire includes roughly 960,000 distinct CDR3 sequences, more than 15% of them detected once, and around 6% sits in the top ten. The sample consisted of blood, either unsorted or a sorted T cell fraction (not recorded which). The source is a human donor who was either an allogeneic HSCT recipient or a stem cell or donor lymphocyte infusion donor (not recorded which). It is not recorded whose cells these are; they may come from a transplant donor. Both conserved end residues are part of each CDR3. The order of the fields is J gene, V gene, D gene, clone size, CDR3 protein, CDR3 DNA. D genes are given only for firm matches. Only some rows state a clone size, as once, few, many or a class for expanded clones.

J gene: TRBJ1-5
V gene: TRBV7-9
D gene: NA
clone size: NA
CDR3 protein: CASSPEGKVNQPQHF
CDR3 DNA: TGTGCCAGCAGCCCTGAGGGTAAGGTGAATCAGCCCCAGCATTTT

J gene: TRBJ1-5
V gene: TRBV7-9
D gene: TRBD1
clone size: few
CDR3 protein: CASSFGTGTNQPQHF
CDR3 DNA: TGTGCCAGCAGCTTCGGGACAGGGACCAATCAGCCCCAGCATTTT

J gene: TRBJ2-1
V gene: TRBV9
D gene: TRBD2
clone size: few
CDR3 protein: CASSLPREGLDNEQFF
CDR3 DNA: TGTGCCAGCAGCCTCCCTAGGGAGGGCCTGGACAATGAGCAGTTCTTC

J gene: TRBJ1-1
V gene: TRBV6-4
D gene: TRBD1
clone size: NA
CDR3 protein: CASSTGENTEAFF
CDR3 DNA: TGTGCCAGCAGTACAGGGGAGAATACTGAAGCTTTCTTT

J gene: TRBJ2-1
V gene: TRBV29-1
D gene: TRBD1
clone size: few
CDR3 protein: CSTDGTDNEQFF
CDR3 DNA: TGCAGCACCGATGGGACAGACAATGAGCAGTTCTTC

J gene: TRBJ1-5
V gene: TRBV27
D gene: NA
clone size: few
CDR3 protein: CASSLSIFPANQPQHF
CDR3 DNA: TGTGCCAGCAGTTTATCGATCTTCCCAGCAAATCAGCCCCAGCATTTT

J gene: TRBJ1-2
V gene: TRBV12-3/TRBV12-4
D gene: TRBD1
clone size: NA
CDR3 protein: CASRSPGQSTLYGYTF
CDR3 DNA: TGTGCCAGCAGGTCCCCGGGACAGTCGACTCTCTATGGCTACACCTTC

J gene: TRBJ1-6
V gene: TRBV2
D gene: NA
clone size: few
CDR3 protein: CASSSDRYHNSPLHF
CDR3 DNA: TGTGCCAGCAGTTCCGACAGGTACCATAATTCACCCCTCCACTTT

J gene: TRBJ2-3
V gene: TRBV30
D gene: NA
clone size: NA
CDR3 protein: CAWSVRRGTDTQYF
CDR3 DNA: TGTGCCTGGAGTGTACGCAGGGGCACAGATACGCAGTATTTT

J gene: TRBJ2-1
V gene: TRBV7-9
D gene: TRBD2
clone size: NA
CDR3 protein: CASSLADGGASGRARFF
CDR3 DNA: TGTGCCAGCAGCTTAGCGGACGGCGGGGCTAGCGGGAGGGCCAGGTTCTTC

J gene: TRBJ2-3
V gene: TRBV28
D gene: NA
clone size: NA
CDR3 protein: CASSPSRDQTDTQYF
CDR3 DNA: TGTGCCAGCAGTCCCTCCAGGGACCAAACAGATACGCAGTATTTT

J gene: TRBJ1-5
V gene: TRBV5-6
D gene: NA
clone size: few
CDR3 protein: CASSKTSNQPQHF
CDR3 DNA: TGTGCCAGCAGCAAAACTAGCAATCAGCCCCAGCATTTT

J gene: TRBJ2-2
V gene: TRBV6-1
D gene: NA
clone size: NA
CDR3 protein: CASRSIGQNTGELFF
CDR3 DNA: TGTGCCAGCAGAAGCATCGGACAGAACACCGGGGAGCTGTTTTTT

J gene: TRBJ2-7
V gene: TRBV4-3
D gene: NA
clone size: NA
CDR3 protein: CASSQDNYYEQYF
CDR3 DNA: TGCGCCAGCAGCCAAGATAACTACTACGAGCAGTACTTC

J gene: TRBJ2-2
V gene: TRBV25-1
D gene: NA
clone size: NA
CDR3 protein: CASSAHSTGTGELFF
CDR3 DNA: TGTGCCAGCAGTGCTCACTCGACTGGCACCGGGGAGCTGTTTTTT

J gene: TRBJ1-1
V gene: TRBV12-5
D gene: NA
clone size: NA
CDR3 protein: CASGFGFDATEAFF
CDR3 DNA: TGTGCTAGTGGTTTTGGGTTTGACGCGACTGAAGCTTTCTTT

J gene: TRBJ2-7
V gene: TRBV6-5
D gene: TRBD1
clone size: NA
CDR3 protein: CASSLSTGSKRYEQYF
CDR3 DNA: TGTGCCAGCAGTTTATCGACAGGGTCCAAGCGCTACGAGCAGTACTTC

J gene: TRBJ2-5
V gene: TRBV29-1
D gene: NA
clone size: NA
CDR3 protein: CSASPWGYQETQYF
CDR3 DNA: TGCAGCGCCTCCCCGTGGGGGTACCAAGAGACCCAGTACTTC

J gene: TRBJ2-1
V gene: TRBV11-3
D gene: TRBD2
clone size: NA
CDR3 protein: CASSAAGVEQFF
CDR3 DNA: TGTGCCAGCAGCGCAGCGGGAGTGGAGCAGTTCTTC

J gene: TRBJ1-4
V gene: TRBV10-3
D gene: TRBD1
clone size: few
CDR3 protein: CAISGKQGEANEKLFF
CDR3 DNA: TGTGCCATCAGTGGTAAACAGGGGGAGGCTAATGAGAAACTGTTTTTT

J gene: TRBJ1-5
V gene: TRBV6-1
D gene: NA
clone size: few
CDR3 protein: CASLEVGGKGGSNQPQHF
CDR3 DNA: TGTGCCAGCCTAGAGGTGGGAGGGAAGGGCGGTAGCAATCAGCCCCAGCATTTT

J gene: TRBJ2-7
V gene: TRBV6-2/TRBV6-3
D gene: NA
clone size: few
CDR3 protein: CASNTGSSREQYF
CDR3 DNA: TGTGCCAGCAATACAGGGTCCTCTCGGGAGCAGTACTTC

J gene: TRBJ1-2
V gene: TRBV5-4
D gene: NA
clone size: NA
CDR3 protein: CASSSPGTEDYGYTF
CDR3 DNA: TGTGCCAGCAGCTCCCCCGGGACGGAGGACTATGGCTACACCTTC

J gene: TRBJ2-1
V gene: TRBV11-2
D gene: NA
clone size: few
CDR3 protein: CATTSSRNEQFF
CDR3 DNA: TGTGCCACGACAAGTAGCAGGAATGAGCAGTTCTTC

J gene: TRBJ2-6
V gene: TRBV27
D gene: TRBD1
clone size: NA
CDR3 protein: CASSQSSGTGVFSGANVLTF
CDR3 DNA: TGTGCCAGCAGTCAGTCCTCCGGGACAGGGGTATTCTCTGGGGCCAACGTCCTGACTTTC

J gene: TRBJ2-3
V gene: TRBV24-1
D gene: TRBD2
clone size: NA
CDR3 protein: CATSDFPGRADTQYF
CDR3 DNA: TGTGCCACCAGTGATTTTCCCGGGAGGGCAGATACGCAGTATTTT

J gene: TRBJ2-7
V gene: TRBV29-1
D gene: NA
clone size: many
CDR3 protein: CSVVEGPPTKGEQYF
CDR3 DNA: TGCAGCGTCGTAGAGGGACCTCCGACAAAGGGCGAGCAGTACTTC

J gene: TRBJ2-1
V gene: TRBV1
D gene: NA
clone size: NA
CDR3 protein: CTSSPPGCGSHEQFF
CDR3 DNA: TGCACCAGCAGCCCCCCCGGGTGCGGGAGCCATGAGCAGTTCTTC

J gene: TRBJ2-1
V gene: TRBV3-1
D gene: TRBD2
clone size: NA
CDR3 protein: CASSPSGGLYNEQFF
CDR3 DNA: TGTGCCAGCAGCCCGAGCGGGGGTCTATACAATGAGCAGTTCTTC

J gene: TRBJ1-3
V gene: TRBV12-3/TRBV12-4
D gene: NA
clone size: NA
CDR3 protein: CASRTSYTIYF
CDR3 DNA: TGTGCCAGCAGGACGTCGTACACCATATATTTT

J gene: TRBJ1-2
V gene: TRBV28
D gene: TRBD1
clone size: few
CDR3 protein: CASSPTGALIYGYTF
CDR3 DNA: TGTGCCAGCAGCCCGACAGGGGCCCTGATCTATGGCTACACCTTC

J gene: TRBJ2-1
V gene: TRBV7-3
D gene: TRBD1
clone size: few
CDR3 protein: CASSPTYRGLGNEQFF
CDR3 DNA: TGTGCCAGCAGCCCGACATACAGGGGATTGGGCAATGAGCAGTTCTTC

J gene: TRBJ2-5
V gene: TRBV9
D gene: NA
clone size: NA
CDR3 protein: CASSVDPLAGLKETQYF
CDR3 DNA: TGTGCCAGCAGCGTAGATCCCCTAGCAGGCCTAAAAGAGACCCAGTACTTC

J gene: TRBJ2-7
V gene: TRBV20-1
D gene: NA
clone size: NA
CDR3 protein: CSAKDPRGYEQYF
CDR3 DNA: TGCAGTGCTAAGGACCCAAGGGGCTACGAGCAGTACTTC

J gene: TRBJ2-3
V gene: TRBV5-1
D gene: NA
clone size: NA
CDR3 protein: CASSWGTAKDTQYF
CDR3 DNA: TGCGCCAGCAGCTGGGGGACGGCGAAAGATACGCAGTATTTT